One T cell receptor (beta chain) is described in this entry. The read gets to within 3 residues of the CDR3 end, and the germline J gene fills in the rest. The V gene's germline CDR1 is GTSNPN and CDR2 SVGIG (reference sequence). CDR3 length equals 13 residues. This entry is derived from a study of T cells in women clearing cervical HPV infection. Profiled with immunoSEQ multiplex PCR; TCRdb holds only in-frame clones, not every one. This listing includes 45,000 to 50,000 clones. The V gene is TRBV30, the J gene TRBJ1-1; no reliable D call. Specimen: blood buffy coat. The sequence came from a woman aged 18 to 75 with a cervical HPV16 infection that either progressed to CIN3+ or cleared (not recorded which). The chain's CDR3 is CAWRLPQTEEAFF. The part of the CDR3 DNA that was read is TGTGCCTGGAGGCTGCCCCAAACTGAAGAA.